A single sample is the source of the 17 T cell receptor beta chains below, sequenced in a study of type 1 and type 2 diabetes patients. Amplification started from genomic DNA. A primer set of 30 forward and 13 reverse primers amplified the CDR3. One entry per CDR3 protein, called by TCRdb with MiXCR from the multiplex PCR reads. There are more than 250,000 distinct CDR3 sequences in the sample; around 47% occur only once, and roughly an eighth lies in the top ten. Sequencing was carried out using peripheral blood mononuclear cells (PBMCs). The receptors come from a man aged 18 to 30 with type 2 diabetes.

The chain uses TRBV15 and TRBJ2-5; TRBD1 is a possible D gene (5 bases). Trimming removed 0 bases from V and 11 bases from J, with 25 bases in between. The CDR3 sequence is 17 residues long. Germline loops: CDR1 LNHNV, CDR2 YYDKDF (reference sequence). CDR3 nucleotides: TGTGCCACCAGCAGAGATGCAGCGACAGCCCGGAACAATGAGCAGTACTTC. Translated, it gives CATSRDAATARNNEQYF. Complete variable domain (other parts from reference TRBV15 and TRBJ2-5): DAMVIQNPRYQVTQFGKPVTLSCSQTLNHNVMYWYQQKSSQAPKLLFHYYDKDFNNEADTPDNFQSRRPNTSFCFLDIRSPGLGDTAMYLCATSRDAATARNNEQYFGPGTRLLVL.

A single count supports this clonotype. The DNA for the CDR3 is TGTGCCAGCAGTCCGCCGACAGGGGATGGTAGCAATCAGCCCCAGCATTTT. Translating it yields CASSPPTGDGSNQPQHF. The rearrangement uses TRBV28 and TRBJ1-5, with 8 bases lining up with TRBD1. Trimming at V came to 5 bases and at J to 0 bases, leaving 9 bases not matched to a gene. The CDR3 runs 17 residues. The V gene's germline CDR1 is MDHEN and CDR2 SYDVKM.

This chain joins TRBV20-1 and TRBJ1-1; 9 bases are shared with TRBD1. The trim removed 5 bases at V and 0 bases at J, leaving 10 bases unmatched. The CDR3 consists of 16 residues. CDR1 is DFQATT and CDR2 is SNEGSKA in the germline V gene (reference sequence). The CDR3 bases are TGCAGTGCTGCCGTAGCGGGACAGGGATTGAACACTGAAGCTTTCTTT. Amino acid sequence: CSAAVAGQGLNTEAFF.

This clonotype was picked up a small number of times. This chain uses TRBV11-3 with TRBJ2-2, with a tentative D call TRBD1 (6 bases). The CDR3 spans 13 residues. Trimming left V 5 bases short and J 7 bases short, with 11 bases between. Germline V gene sequence: CDR1 SGHNT, CDR2 YENEEA. CDR3 coding DNA: TGTGCCAGCAGCCGGACAGTTGACGGGGAGCTGTTTTTT. Its protein product is CASSRTVDGELFF.

The chain combines TRBV20-1 with TRBJ1-1; weak D call: TRBD1 (6 bases). The V and J ends lost 6 bases and 5 bases respectively, with 28 bases between them. Germline V gene lookup returns CDR1 DFQATT and CDR2 SNEGSKA (reference sequence). This CDR3 is built from 17 residues. CDR3 DNA: TGCAGTGCCGAAGGGGGGAGCAGGATTATTACTGGGACTGAAGCTTTCTTT. This sequence encodes CSAEGGSRIITGTEAFF.

This clonotype was found many times. The chain uses TRBV7-3 and TRBJ1-1; the D gene is possibly TRBD1 (6 bases). Germline CDR1 is SGHTA and CDR2 is FQGTGA. This CDR3 has 15 residues. Trimming stripped 5 bases from V and 1 base from J, with 14 bases between. The CDR3 loop reads CASSQNTGTNTEAFF. The CDR3 bases are TGTGCCAGCAGCCAGAATACAGGGACGAACACTGAAGCTTTCTTT.

The chain carries TRBV29-1 and TRBJ2-5; D not certain. This CDR3 is 15 amino acids long. The ends were cut back, 0 bases at V and 3 bases at J, with 14 bases in the middle. The germline V gene has CDR1 SQVTM and CDR2 ANQGSEA. CDR3 sequence: CSVEDVTCPEETQYF. The CDR3 DNA reads TGCAGCGTTGAAGATGTGACGTGCCCGGAAGAGACCCAGTACTTC.

This clonotype was detected a few times. The V and J genes are TRBV7-8 and TRBJ1-2, with D possibly TRBD1 on 5 matching bases. Per germline, CDR1 SGHVS and CDR2 FQNEAQ. V was trimmed by 2 bases and J by 3 bases, leaving 10 bases between them. The CDR3 length is 14 residues. CDR3 amino acids: CASSLSRDYYGYTF. The CDR3 bases are TGTGCCAGCAGCTTAAGTAGGGACTACTATGGCTACACCTTC. The variable domain in full, with the rest retrieved from reference TRBV7-8 and TRBJ1-2, is GAGVSQSPRYKVAKRGQDVALRCDPISGHVSLFWYQQALGQGPEFLTYFQNEAQLDKSGLPSDRFFAERPEGSVSTLKIQRTQQEDSAVYLCASSLSRDYYGYTFGSGTRLTVV.

This clonotype appeared many times. J is TRBJ1-1 and V is TRBV5-1, with D hard to call. With 5 bases removed from V and 1 base from J, the gap between germline ends came to 9 bases. There are 13 residues in the CDR3. Germline-derived CDR1 and CDR2 are SGHRS and YFSETQ. CDR3 bases: TGCGCCAGCAGTGATGCAGGGAACACTGAAGCTTTCTTT. Translated: CASSDAGNTEAFF.

Regarding this clonotype: An end of the junction differs from the germline gene, which may be a read error. The chain has TRBV7-9 and TRBJ1-1, with 7 bases matching TRBD1. This CDR3 spans 14 amino acids. The germline V gene encodes CDR1 SEHNR and CDR2 FQNEAQ (reference sequence). CDR3 nucleotide sequence: TGTGCCAGCAGCCTAGGACAGGTGGACACTGAAGCTCTCTTT. Its translation is CASSLGQVDTEALF.

The gene calls are TRBV20-1 and TRBJ1-2, with D perhaps matching TRBD1 (6 bases). The CDR3 contains 12 residues. V dropped 3 bases and J dropped 4 bases, with 9 bases sitting between them. Germline CDR1 DFQATT, CDR2 SNEGSKA (reference sequence). DNA of the CDR3: TGCAGTGCTAGTCTGGGGGCCTATGGCTACACCTTC. This encodes CSASLGAYGYTF.

This clonotype has a handful of counts. The chain is built from TRBV29-1 and TRBJ2-7; D may correspond to TRBD1 or TRBD2 (5 bases each). Trimming pared 4 bases from V and 2 bases from J, leaving 12 bases between. Germline CDR1 is SQVTM and CDR2 is ANQGSEA. The CDR3 length is 13 residues. CDR3 protein: CSVVGDGTYEQYF. As DNA, the CDR3 is TGCAGCGTTGTTGGGGACGGAACCTACGAGCAGTACTTC.

This clonotype was counted once. This CDR3 is missing its conserved last phenylalanine or tryptophan, likely due to a read error. The chain is built from TRBV5-5 and TRBJ1-5; 9 positions agree with TRBD1. J lost 7 bases, V lost 3 bases, and 11 bases had no gene match. This CDR3 is built from 16 residues. CDR1 and CDR2 from the germline V gene are SGHKS and YYEKEE (reference sequence). CDR3 sequence reads: CASSWISGTGNQPQHL. In nucleotides, the CDR3 is TGTGCCAGCAGCTGGATTTCCGGGACAGGGAACCAGCCCCAGCATTTA.

This clonotype was counted many times. The gene calls are TRBV7-2 and TRBJ2-5; D gene ambiguous. The CDR3 is 11 amino acids. Germline V lookup: CDR1 SGHTA, CDR2 FQGNSA. V was pared by 5 bases and J by 0 bases, with 1 base between. The CDR3 region is CASSNQETQYF. Here the CDR3 DNA reads TGTGCCAGCAGCAACCAAGAGACCCAGTACTTC.

The chain couples TRBV7-9 to TRBJ2-1; 7 bases agree with TRBD2. Germline loops: CDR1 SEHNR, CDR2 FQNEAQ (reference sequence). V shed 6 bases and J 5 bases; nucleotides not matched to a gene: 7. There are 14 residues in the CDR3. CDR3 amino acids: CASRPTSDNNEQFF. The CDR3 region has the DNA TGTGCCAGCAGACCTACTAGCGATAACAATGAGCAGTTCTTC.

This clonotype has a handful of counts. This chain connects TRBV7-3 to TRBJ2-7; no clear D gene. V dropped 5 bases and J dropped 2 bases, with 7 bases sitting between them. This CDR3 has 12 amino acids. The germline V gene encodes CDR1 SGHTA and CDR2 FQGTGA. The CDR3 region is CASSPTTYEQYF. CDR3 in DNA: TGTGCCAGCAGCCCCACAACCTACGAGCAGTACTTC.

This clonotype showed up just a few times. At one boundary the junction diverges from the germline segment, which might be a read error. The chain employs TRBV19 and TRBJ2-3; 7 bases align to TRBD1. Germline V gene sequence: CDR1 LNHDA, CDR2 SQIVND (reference sequence). The CDR3 contains 14 residues. The CDR3 loop is CASSVDRATDTQYF. The CDR3 DNA sequence: TGTGCCAGTAGTGTAGACAGGGCCACAGATACGCAGTATTTT.